This TCR beta chain was found in a study of cytomegalovirus exposure and HLA in healthy donors. As for the study in general: The use of the same platform for the 120 validation repertoires and the roughly 630 first-cohort repertoires was reported by a later analysis. The study's findings and limits: Both high specificity and high sensitivity reportedly marked the classifier's diagnosis of cytomegalovirus status.

This clone has more than one count but fewer than ten. Its antigen is not identified. The repertoire was sequenced with immunoSEQ multiplex PCR; TCRdb's copy has only in-frame clones and lacks some. The table shows 150,000 to 200,000 clones, with 84% occurring only once. Germline lookup yields CDR1 SGHTA and CDR2 FQGTGA. The CDR3 runs 15 residues. Losses at the gene ends were 5 bases for V and 6 bases for J; bases not matched to a gene: 8. The approximately 120-subject validation cohort, separate from the 666-subject first cohort, included the donors. V and J are TRBV7-3 and TRBJ1-5; 9 positions agree with TRBD1. This clonotype originated in a young man in good health and CMV-seropositive. Sequencing was done on a sample of PBMCs. In DNA form, the CDR3 reads TGTGCCAGCAGCCTCCACAGGGGGCAAGGTCAGCCCCAGCATTTT. Translating gives CASSLHRGQGQPQHF.